A single sample gave rise to the 9 T cell receptor beta chains below, sequenced in a study of siplizumab effects on memory and regulatory T cells. Repertoires were generated with immunoSEQ multiplex PCR, while TCRdb's copy carries only in-frame clones and drops some. The data contain around 61,000 clones, around 97% of them singletons. Input material: naive CD8+ T cells sorted from blood. These TCRs come from a human donor in good health.

Concerning this clone itself: Other nucleotide sequences in the sample specify the same CDR3. The chain employs TRBV7-9 and TRBJ1-1; D uncertain. V shed 8 bases and J shed 4 bases, with 8 bases lying between them. Germline values: CDR1 SEHNR, CDR2 FQNEAQ (reference sequence). The CDR3 is 11 residues long. CDR3 loop: CASGKFTEAFF. DNA of the CDR3: TGTGCCAGCGGAAAATTCACTGAAGCTTTCTTT.

This clone was seen once. The V call is TRBV6-5, the J call TRBJ2-2; TRBD1 agrees at 7 bases. V lost 6 bases, J lost 1 base, and 5 bases stayed unmatched. The CDR3 loop spans 15 amino acids. Germline CDR1 MNHEY, CDR2 SVGAGI. For the CDR3, the DNA is TGTGCCAGCAGCCTTCGGACAGGGAACACCGGGGAGCTGTTTTTT. Translating it yields CASSLRTGNTGELFF.

The chain employs TRBV7-2 and TRBJ2-5; D not certain. CDR1 is SGHTA and CDR2 is FQGNSA in the germline V gene. This CDR3 is built from 14 residues. The ends were cut back, 2 bases at V and 2 bases at J, with 9 bases in the middle. DNA of the CDR3: TGTGCCAGCAGCTTATCCGTGATGCAAGAGACCCAGTACTTC. It specifies CASSLSVMQETQYF.

This clone was seen just once. The chain combines TRBV4-2 with TRBJ2-7; no firm D call. Germline V gene lookup returns CDR1 LGHNA and CDR2 YNFKEQ. CDR3 length: 13 residues. Trimming removed 0 bases from V and 4 bases from J, with 7 bases in between. The CDR3 is CASSQERWYEQYF. CDR3 DNA sequence: TGTGCCAGCAGCCAAGAACGGTGGTACGAGCAGTACTTC.

The gene calls are TRBV7-2 and TRBJ2-1; TRBD2 matches 8 bases. Per germline, CDR1 SGHTA and CDR2 FQGNSA. V was clipped by 3 bases and J by 6 bases; unmatched bases: 10. The CDR3 has 16 amino acids. The CDR3: CASSFLPGLEANEQFF. CDR3 sequence (DNA): TGTGCCAGCAGCTTCTTACCGGGACTAGAAGCCAATGAGCAGTTCTTC. Supplemented by reference TRBV7-2 and TRBJ2-1, the full variable domain reads GAGVSQSPSNKVTEKGKDVELRCDPISGHTALYWYRQSLGQGLEFLIYFQGNSAPDKSGLPSDRFSAERTGGSVSTLTIQRTQQEDSAVYLCASSFLPGLEANEQFFGPGTRLTVL.

The V and J genes are TRBV13 and TRBJ2-1, with 7 bases identical to TRBD2. Germline-derived CDR1 and CDR2 are PRHDT and FYEKMQ (reference sequence). Trimming cost V 3 bases and J 0 bases; bases outside gene matches: 14. The CDR3 is 19 amino acids. The CDR3 nucleotides are TGTGCCAGCAGCTTTGGCGTTACAGAAGGCGGGAGCTCCTACAATGAGCAGTTCTTC. Translated, it gives CASSFGVTEGGSSYNEQFF.

V and J are TRBV7-9 and TRBJ2-4; 9 bases line up with TRBD1. CDR3 length: 15 amino acids. In germline, CDR1 is SEHNR, CDR2 FQNEAQ (reference sequence). J gave up 4 bases and V 5 bases, and 6 bases lay outside the gene matches. The CDR3 bases are TGTGCCAGCAGCCCCGGGACAGGGTCTAAAAACATTCAGTACTTC. As protein: CASSPGTGSKNIQYF.

The chain employs TRBV5-1 and TRBJ2-5; D remains unclear. Deletions cut 4 bases from V and 2 bases from J, with 15 bases between. The CDR3 length is 15 residues. The germline V gene has CDR1 SGHRS and CDR2 YFSETQ. The CDR3 here is CASSDRARPQETQYF. The CDR3 DNA follows: TGCGCCAGCAGCGACCGGGCGAGGCCTCAAGAGACCCAGTACTTC.

The chain couples TRBV7-6 to TRBJ2-3, with 9 bases identical to TRBD2. This CDR3 contains 17 residues. CDR1 is SGHVS and CDR2 is FNYEAQ in the germline V gene. After removal of 1 base from V and 3 bases from J, the junction contained 8 bases not matched to a gene. The CDR3 here is CASSLGREGPQTDTQYF. CDR3 sequence (DNA): TGTGCCAGCAGCTTAGGGCGGGAGGGACCGCAGACAGATACGCAGTATTTT.